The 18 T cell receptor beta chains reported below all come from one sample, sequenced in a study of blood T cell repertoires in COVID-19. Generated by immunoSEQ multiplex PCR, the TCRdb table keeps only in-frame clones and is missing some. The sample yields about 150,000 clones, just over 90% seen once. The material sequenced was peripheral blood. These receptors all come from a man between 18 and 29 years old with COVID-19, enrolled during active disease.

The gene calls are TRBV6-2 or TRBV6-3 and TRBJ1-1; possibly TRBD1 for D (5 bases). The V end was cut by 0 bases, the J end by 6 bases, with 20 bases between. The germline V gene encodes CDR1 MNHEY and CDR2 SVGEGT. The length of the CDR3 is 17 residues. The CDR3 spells CASSYSIFDSVTAEAFF. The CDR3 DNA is TGTGCCAGCAGTTACTCGATTTTTGACAGTGTCACGGCTGAAGCTTTCTTT.

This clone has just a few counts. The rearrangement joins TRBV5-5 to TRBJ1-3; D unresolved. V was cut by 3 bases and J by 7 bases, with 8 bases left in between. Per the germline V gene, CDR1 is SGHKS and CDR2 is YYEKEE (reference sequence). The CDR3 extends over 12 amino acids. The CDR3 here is CASSSRENTIYF. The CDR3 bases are TGTGCCAGCAGCTCGAGGGAGAACACCATATATTTT.

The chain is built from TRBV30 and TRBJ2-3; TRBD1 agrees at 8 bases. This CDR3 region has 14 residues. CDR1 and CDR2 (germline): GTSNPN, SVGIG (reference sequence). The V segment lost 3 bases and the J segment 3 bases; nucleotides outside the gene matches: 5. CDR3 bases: TGTGCCTGGAGAAGGACAGGGAGTACAGATACGCAGTATTTT. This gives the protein CAWRRTGSTDTQYF.

CDR3 nucleotides: TGTGCCAGCAGCTTAGTAGCGGGAGGGCCAACAGATACGCAGTATTTT. It yields the protein CASSLVAGGPTDTQYF. The chain couples TRBV11-2 to TRBJ2-3; 11 positions match TRBD2. The CDR3 has 16 residues. Germline V lookup: CDR1 SGHAT, CDR2 FQNNGV. V was clipped by 1 base and J by 3 bases; unmatched bases: 3.

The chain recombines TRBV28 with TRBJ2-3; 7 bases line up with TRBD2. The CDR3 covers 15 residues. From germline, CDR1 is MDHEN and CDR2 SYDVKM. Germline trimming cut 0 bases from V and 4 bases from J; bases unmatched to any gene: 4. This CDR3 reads CASSLWASGADTQYF. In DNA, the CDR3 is TGTGCCAGCAGTTTATGGGCTAGCGGAGCAGATACGCAGTATTTT.

The chain's CDR3 is CASSIQGKMIDTQYF. CDR3 DNA: TGTGCCAGTAGTATACAGGGGAAGATGATAGATACGCAGTATTTT. The chain is built from TRBV19 and TRBJ2-3; D is possibly TRBD1 (6 bases). This CDR3 contains 15 residues. With 2 bases removed from V and 5 bases from J, the gap between germline ends came to 14 bases. The germline V gene has CDR1 LNHDA and CDR2 SQIVND (reference sequence).

The DNA of the CDR3 is TGTGCCAGCTCACCAGCGGACCTCCGGACAGGGACGACGGGATACGAGCAGTACTTC. Translation gives CASSPADLRTGTTGYEQYF. The rearrangement joins TRBV18 to TRBJ2-7; 8 bases are shared with TRBD1. Per the germline V gene, CDR1 is KGHSH and CDR2 is LQKENI. V gave up 2 bases and J gave up 4 bases; unmatched junction bases: 19. The CDR3 is 19 amino acids.

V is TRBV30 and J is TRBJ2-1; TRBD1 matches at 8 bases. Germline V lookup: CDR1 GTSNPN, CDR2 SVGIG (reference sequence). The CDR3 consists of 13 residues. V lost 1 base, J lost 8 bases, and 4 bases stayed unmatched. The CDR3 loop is CAWSATGEHEQFF. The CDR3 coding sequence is TGTGCCTGGAGTGCGACAGGGGAGCATGAGCAGTTCTTC.

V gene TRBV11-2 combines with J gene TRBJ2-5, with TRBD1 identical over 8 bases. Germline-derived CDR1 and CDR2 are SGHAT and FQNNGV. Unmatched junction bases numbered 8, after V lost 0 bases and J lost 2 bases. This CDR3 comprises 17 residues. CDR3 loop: CASSLDLGDRSQETQYF. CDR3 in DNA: TGTGCCAGCAGCTTAGATCTGGGGGACAGGTCTCAAGAGACCCAGTACTTC. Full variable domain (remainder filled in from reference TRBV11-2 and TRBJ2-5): EAGVAQSPRYKIIEKRQSVAFWCNPISGHATLYWYQQILGQGPKLLIQFQNNGVVDDSQLPKDRFSAERLKGVDSTLKIQPAKLEDSAVYLCASSLDLGDRSQETQYFGPGTRLLVL.

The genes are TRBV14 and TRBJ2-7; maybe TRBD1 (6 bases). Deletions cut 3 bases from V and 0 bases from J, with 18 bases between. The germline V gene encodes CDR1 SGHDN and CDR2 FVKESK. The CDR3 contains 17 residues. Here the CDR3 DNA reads TGTGCCAGCAGCCACTCCGCCGGGACACCAACCTCCTACGAGCAGTACTTC. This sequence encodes CASSHSAGTPTSYEQYF. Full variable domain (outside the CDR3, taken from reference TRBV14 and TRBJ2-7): EAGVTQFPSHSVIEKGQTVTLRCDPISGHDNLYWYRRVMGKEIKFLLHFVKESKQDESGMPNNRFLAERTGGTYSTLKVQPAELEDSGVYFCASSHSAGTPTSYEQYFGPGTRLTVT.

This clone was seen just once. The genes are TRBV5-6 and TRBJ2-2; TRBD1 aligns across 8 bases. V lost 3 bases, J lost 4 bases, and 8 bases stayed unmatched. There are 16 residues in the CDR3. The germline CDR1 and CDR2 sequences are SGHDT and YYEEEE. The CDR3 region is CASSSGQGRGTGELFF. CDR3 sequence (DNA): TGTGCCAGCAGCTCAGGACAGGGTAGGGGCACCGGGGAGCTGTTTTTT.

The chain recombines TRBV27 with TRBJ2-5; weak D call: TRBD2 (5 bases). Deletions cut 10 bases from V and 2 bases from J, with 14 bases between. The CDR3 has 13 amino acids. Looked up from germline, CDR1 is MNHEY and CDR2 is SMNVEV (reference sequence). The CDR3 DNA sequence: TGTGCCACCTGCGGGTACGGACAAGAGACCCAGTACTTC. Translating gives CATCGYGQETQYF.

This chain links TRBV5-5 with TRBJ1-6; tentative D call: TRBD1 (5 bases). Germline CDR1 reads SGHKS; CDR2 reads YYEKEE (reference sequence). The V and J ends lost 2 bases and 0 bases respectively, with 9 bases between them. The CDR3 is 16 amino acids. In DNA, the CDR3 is TGTGCCAGCAGCTTTTGGGGGGACTCCTATAATTCACCCCTCCACTTT. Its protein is CASSFWGDSYNSPLHF.

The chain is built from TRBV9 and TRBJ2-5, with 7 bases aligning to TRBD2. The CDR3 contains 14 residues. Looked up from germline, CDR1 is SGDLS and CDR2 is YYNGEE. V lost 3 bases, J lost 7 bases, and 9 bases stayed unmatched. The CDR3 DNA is TGTGCCAGCAGCGGGACGACAGTAGCGGGGACCCAGTACTTC. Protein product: CASSGTTVAGTQYF.

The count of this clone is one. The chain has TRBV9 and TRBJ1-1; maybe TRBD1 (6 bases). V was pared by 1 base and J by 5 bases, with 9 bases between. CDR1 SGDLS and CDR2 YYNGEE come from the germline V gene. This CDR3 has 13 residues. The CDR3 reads CASSVIGGTEAFF. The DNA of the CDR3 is TGTGCCAGCAGCGTAATAGGGGGAACTGAAGCTTTCTTT.

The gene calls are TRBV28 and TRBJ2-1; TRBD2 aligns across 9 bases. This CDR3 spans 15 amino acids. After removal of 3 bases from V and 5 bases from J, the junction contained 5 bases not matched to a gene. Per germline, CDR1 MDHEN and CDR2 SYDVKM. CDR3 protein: CASSLLAGVHNEQFF. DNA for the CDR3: TGTGCCAGCAGTTTGTTAGCGGGAGTCCACAATGAGCAGTTCTTC.

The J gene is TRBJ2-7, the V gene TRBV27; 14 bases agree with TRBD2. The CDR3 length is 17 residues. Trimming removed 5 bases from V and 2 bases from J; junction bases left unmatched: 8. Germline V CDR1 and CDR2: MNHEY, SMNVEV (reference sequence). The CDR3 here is CASSTGTSGSPTYEQYF. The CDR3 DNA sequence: TGTGCCAGCAGTACCGGGACTAGCGGGAGCCCTACCTACGAGCAGTACTTC.

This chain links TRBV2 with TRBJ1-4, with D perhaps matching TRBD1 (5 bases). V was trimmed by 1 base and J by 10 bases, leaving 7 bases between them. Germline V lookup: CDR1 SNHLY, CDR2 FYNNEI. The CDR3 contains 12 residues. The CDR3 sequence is CASSEVGGKLFF. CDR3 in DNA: TGTGCCAGCAGTGAAGTGGGGGGAAAACTGTTTTTT.